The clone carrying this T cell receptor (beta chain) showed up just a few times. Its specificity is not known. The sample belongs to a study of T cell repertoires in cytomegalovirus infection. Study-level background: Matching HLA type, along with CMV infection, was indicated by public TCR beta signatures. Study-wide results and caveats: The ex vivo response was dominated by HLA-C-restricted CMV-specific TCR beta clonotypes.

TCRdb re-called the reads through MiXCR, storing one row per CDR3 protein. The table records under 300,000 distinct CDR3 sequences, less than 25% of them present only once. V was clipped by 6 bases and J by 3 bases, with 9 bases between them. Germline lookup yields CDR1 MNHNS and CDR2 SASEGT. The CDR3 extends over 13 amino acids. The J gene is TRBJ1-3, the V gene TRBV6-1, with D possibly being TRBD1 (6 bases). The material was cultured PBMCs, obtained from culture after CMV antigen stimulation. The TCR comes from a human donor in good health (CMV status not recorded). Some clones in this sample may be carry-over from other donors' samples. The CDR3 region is CASRPQGGNTIYF. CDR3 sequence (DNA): TGTGCCAGCAGGCCACAGGGTGGAAACACCATATATTTT.